These 17 T cell receptor beta chains share one sample of origin, sequenced in a study of T cells in Graves' hyperthyroidism and ophthalmopathy. TCR beta CDR3 regions were amplified from RNA. With the HTBI primer set, the TCR CDR3 went through a first round of RT-PCR. TCRdb re-called the multiplex PCR reads with MiXCR, one entry per CDR3 protein. The sample consists of hundreds of thousands of distinct CDR3 sequences, approximately 40% of them appearing once. The sample consisted of blood. The receptors originated from a man younger than 35 with Graves' hyperthyroidism.

This clonotype was seen only a few times. This sequence joins TRBV12-3 or TRBV12-4 and TRBJ1-6; tentatively, D is TRBD1 (5 bases). The CDR3 length is 13 residues. The V and J ends lost 3 bases and 19 bases respectively, with 19 bases between them. The CDR3 spells CASSLAIGAARHF. In DNA, the CDR3 is TGTGCCAGCAGTTTGGCGATTGGGGCCGCCCGTCACTTT.

V and J are TRBV7-2 and TRBJ1-3, with 7 bases aligning to TRBD1. J gave up 2 bases and V 6 bases, and 7 bases lay outside the gene matches. The germline CDR1 and CDR2 sequences are SGHTA and FQGNSA. The CDR3 totals 15 residues. The CDR3 DNA reads TGTGCCAGCAGGAGAGTGACAGGGACTGGAAACACCATATATTTT. It is translated as CASRRVTGTGNTIYF.

This clonotype was seen ten or more times. The rearrangement uses TRBV4-1 and TRBJ2-7; D unclear. The germline gives CDR1 MGHRA, CDR2 YSYEKL. V lost 3 bases to trimming and J lost 1 base, with 13 bases between them. The CDR3 covers 15 residues. CDR3 sequence: CASSQYSQGSYEQYF. CDR3 nucleotide sequence: TGCGCCAGCAGCCAGTACTCCCAAGGTTCCTACGAGCAGTACTTC.

This clonotype came up many times. This sequence joins TRBV25-1 and TRBJ2-5; D possibly matches TRBD1 or TRBD2 (5 bases each). The germline gives CDR1 MGHDK, CDR2 SYGVNS. Trimming pared 1 base from V and 5 bases from J, leaving 11 bases between. This CDR3 has 14 amino acids. The DNA for the CDR3 is TGTGCCAGCAGTGAATGGAAGGGGACGGAGACCCAGTACTTC. Encoded protein: CASSEWKGTETQYF.

Worth noting for this clonotype: The junction departs from germline at one end; a sequencing error may be responsible. The genes are TRBV7-2 and TRBJ1-4; possibly TRBD1 for D (6 bases). The CDR3 is 15 residues long. Germline V CDR1 and CDR2: SGHTA, FQGNSA. The CDR3 nucleotides read TGTGCCAGCATCTTAGGAACCAGGGGCGGTGAAAAACTGTTTTTT. This sequence encodes CASILGTRGGEKLFF.

V and J are TRBV25-1 and TRBJ2-2; TRBD2 matches 11 bases. The CDR3 spans 13 residues. Germline CDR1 and CDR2: MGHDK and SYGVNS. Trimming cost V 5 bases and J 13 bases; bases outside gene matches: 6. The CDR3 is CASSLLAGVGLFF. The CDR3 nucleotides read TGTGCCAGCAGTTTACTAGCGGGAGTAGGGCTGTTTTTT. The full variable domain, its missing parts supplied by reference TRBV25-1 and TRBJ2-2, is EADIYQTPRYLVIGTGKKITLECSQTMGHDKMYWYQQDPGMELHLIHYSYGVNSTEKGDLSSESTVSRIRTEHFPLTLESARPSHTSQYLCASSLLAGVGLFFGEGSRLTVL.

The table lists this clonotype with a few counts. The chain employs TRBV7-8 and TRBJ2-7; TRBD2 aligns across 15 bases. Germline CDR1 is SGHVS and CDR2 is FQNEAQ. The CDR3 is 18 residues long. V shed 1 base and J 5 bases; nucleotides not matched to a gene: 9. DNA of the CDR3: TGTGCCAGCAGCTTAGTATGGACTAGCGGGAGGGCCGGGAACGAGCAGTACTTC. Translated, it gives CASSLVWTSGRAGNEQYF.

The sample holds a few counts of this clonotype. This sequence joins TRBV6-5 and TRBJ2-5; D is perhaps TRBD1 (6 bases). Germline V gene data show CDR1 as MNHEY and CDR2 as SVGAGI. V lost 0 bases and J 2 bases, leaving 13 bases between the germline ends. CDR3 length: 16 residues. The CDR3 loop is CASSYSRGGPQETQYF. CDR3 in DNA: TGTGCCAGCAGTTACTCTAGAGGGGGACCTCAAGAGACCCAGTACTTC.

The V gene is TRBV7-8, the J gene TRBJ2-5; no clear D. Trimming took 0 bases from V and 1 from J, leaving 9 bases between them. Germline CDR1 reads SGHVS; CDR2 reads FQNEAQ. This CDR3 has 15 residues. The chain's CDR3 is CASSLALTAQETQYF. CDR3 bases: TGTGCCAGCAGCTTAGCGCTGACGGCCCAAGAGACCCAGTACTTC.

The chain recombines TRBV5-4 with TRBJ1-4, with 8 bases lining up with TRBD1. The V segment lost 4 bases and the J segment 8 bases; nucleotides outside the gene matches: 10. This CDR3 has 15 residues. The germline V gene encodes CDR1 SGHNT and CDR2 YYREEE (reference sequence). For the CDR3, the DNA is TGTGCCAGCAGCCACATACAGGGGGGTCGGGAAAAACTGTTTTTT. Protein sequence: CASSHIQGGREKLFF.

This clonotype has a handful of counts. This chain links TRBV19 with TRBJ2-7; maybe TRBD1 (6 bases). The V end was cut by 9 bases, the J end by 0 bases, with 15 bases between. Per the germline V gene, CDR1 is LNHDA and CDR2 is SQIVND (reference sequence). CDR3 size: 14 residues. CDR3 sequence reads: CASSLTGHSYEQYF. Here the CDR3 DNA reads TGTGCCAGCAGTTTAACGGGACACTCCTACGAGCAGTACTTC.

CDR3: CSVAPLSYEQYF. CDR3 sequence (DNA): TGCAGCGTAGCTCCCCTGAGCTACGAGCAGTACTTC. The genes are TRBV29-1 and TRBJ2-7, with D unclear. Germline CDR1 reads SQVTM; CDR2 reads ANQGSEA. V was shortened by 6 bases and J by 3 bases, with 12 bases between the two germline ends. This CDR3 has 12 amino acids.

This clonotype was seen ten or more times. A read error may produce the germline difference seen at one junction end. The gene calls are TRBV5-1 and TRBJ2-7; 8 bases align to TRBD1. This CDR3 comprises 14 residues. Germline loops: CDR1 SGHRS, CDR2 YFSETQ. CDR3 protein: CASSSGQGTYEQYF. DNA of the CDR3: TGTGCCAGCAGCTCTGGACAGGGTACCTACGAGCAGTACTTC. The entire variable domain, with the rest obtained from reference TRBV5-1 and TRBJ2-7, is as follows: KAGVTQTPRYLIKTRGQQVTLSCSPISGHRSVSWYQQTPGQGLQFLFEYFSETQRNKGNFPGRFSGRQFSNSRSEMNVSTLELGDSALYLCASSSGQGTYEQYFGPGTRLTVT.

Only a few counts were recorded for this clonotype. The chain recombines TRBV12-3 or TRBV12-4 with TRBJ1-2; D gene uncertain. Trimming cost V 5 bases and J 8 bases, with 9 bases left between them. The CDR3 consists of 11 residues. In DNA, the CDR3 is TGTGCCAGCAGTACCGGCTGGGGCTACACCTTC. This translates into CASSTGWGYTF.

There are a few counts of this clonotype. The V and J genes are TRBV7-8 and TRBJ2-2; 8 bases are a match to TRBD2. This CDR3 comprises 15 residues. The ends lost 5 bases at V and 4 bases at J; junction bases unmatched: 6. Germline CDR1 and CDR2: SGHVS and FQNEAQ. CDR3: CASSSSGDLTGELFF. DNA of the CDR3: TGTGCCAGCAGCAGTAGCGGGGACCTCACCGGGGAGCTGTTTTTT.

In this sample, this clonotype turned up many times. A single base separates this from a much larger clone, so it may be a read error. This sequence joins TRBV12-3 or TRBV12-4 and TRBJ1-1; D unclear. CDR3 length: 12 amino acids. The V end was cut by 6 bases, the J end by 0 bases, with 5 bases between. The CDR3 DNA sequence: TGTGCCAGCAGCTTTGTGAACACTGAAGCTTTCTTT. Protein sequence: CASSFVNTEAFF.

This clonotype was counted at least ten times. V and J are TRBV7-2 and TRBJ2-5, with D perhaps TRBD2 (5 bases). Germline V gene sequence: CDR1 SGHTA, CDR2 FQGNSA. Trimming cost V 5 bases and J 5 bases, with 15 bases left between them. CDR3 size: 14 residues. The DNA for the CDR3 is TGTGCCAGCAGCCCTGGAGGCCGGGTTGAGACCCAGTACTTC. Amino acid sequence: CASSPGGRVETQYF.